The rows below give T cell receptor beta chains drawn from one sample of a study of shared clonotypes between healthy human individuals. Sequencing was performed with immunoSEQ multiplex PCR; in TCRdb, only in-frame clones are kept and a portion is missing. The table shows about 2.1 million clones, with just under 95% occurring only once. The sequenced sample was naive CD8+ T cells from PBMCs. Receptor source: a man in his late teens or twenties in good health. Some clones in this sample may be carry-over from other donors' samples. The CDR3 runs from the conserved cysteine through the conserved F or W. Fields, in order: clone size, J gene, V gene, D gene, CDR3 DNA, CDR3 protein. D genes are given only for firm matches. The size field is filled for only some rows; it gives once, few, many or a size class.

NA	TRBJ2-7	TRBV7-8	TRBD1	TGTGCCAGCAGCCCAGCAGGGGGCAACTACGAGCAGTACTTC	CASSPAGGNYEQYF
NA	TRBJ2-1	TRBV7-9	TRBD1	TGTGCCAGCAGCTCAACCTTCGGGGACAGGGCCCAACCGGATGAGCAGTTCTTC	CASSSTFGDRAQPDEQFF
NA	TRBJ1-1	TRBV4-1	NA	TGCGCCAGCAGCCAAGATGGTGTTTATAAGGGTGGGACTGAAGCTTTCTTT	CASSQDGVYKGGTEAFF
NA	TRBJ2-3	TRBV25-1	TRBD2	TGTGCCAGCACCCCCCAGCGGGAGAGGGGAGATACGCAGTATTTT	CASTPQRERGDTQYF
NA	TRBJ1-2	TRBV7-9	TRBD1	TGTGCCAGCAGCTTAGCGCTTGGCAGGGGGTGGTCGGAAGGCTACACCTTC	CASSLALGRGWSEGYTF
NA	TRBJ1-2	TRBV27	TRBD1	TGTGCCAGCAGTTTACAGCCAGGGGGTCTAGGCTACACCTTC	CASSLQPGGLGYTF
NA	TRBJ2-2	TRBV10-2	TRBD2	TGCGCCAGCAGTGAGCCCGGACTAGCGGAGGCCGGGGAGCTGTTTTTT	CASSEPGLAEAGELFF
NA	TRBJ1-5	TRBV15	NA	TGTGCCACCAGCAGCTTAGGGGCACAGCCCCAGCATTTT	CATSSLGAQPQHF
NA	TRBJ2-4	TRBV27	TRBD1	TGTGCCAGCAGTCCACACCGGGACAGCCATTGGATTCAGTACTTC	CASSPHRDSHWIQYF
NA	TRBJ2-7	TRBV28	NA	TGTGCCAGCAGTTACCCGGGCGGGACGGTCTACGAGCAGTACTTC	CASSYPGGTVYEQYF
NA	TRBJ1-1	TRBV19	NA	TGTGCCAGCCTGACGGGGCGGACTGAAGCTTTCTTT	CASLTGRTEAFF
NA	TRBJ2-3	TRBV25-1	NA	TGTGCCAGCAGTGGGCCACGGGATACGCAGTATTTT	CASSGPRDTQYF
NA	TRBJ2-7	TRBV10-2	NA	TGCGCCAGCAGTGAGTACGGGGGGCCCTCCTACGAGCAGTACTTC	CASSEYGGPSYEQYF
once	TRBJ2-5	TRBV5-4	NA	TGTGCCAGCAGCTTATCCGGAGCCTGGGAGACCCAGTACTTC	CASSLSGAWETQYF
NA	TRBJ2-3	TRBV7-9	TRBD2	TGTGCCAGCAGCTCTACACAGGGCGGGAGGGTAACAGATACGCAGTATTTT	CASSSTQGGRVTDTQYF
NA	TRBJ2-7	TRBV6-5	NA	TGTGCCAGCAGTTCTCCAGGGAGGGAGCAGTACTTC	CASSSPGREQYF
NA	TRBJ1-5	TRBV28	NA	TGTGCCAGCAGTTTAGTGCAGTATAGCAATCAGCCCCAGCATTTT	CASSLVQYSNQPQHF
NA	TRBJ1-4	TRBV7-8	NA	TGTGCCAGCAGCTTTCAAGAGGGCCCGACTAATGAAAAACTGTTTTTT	CASSFQEGPTNEKLFF
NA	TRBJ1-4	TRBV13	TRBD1	TGTGCCAGCAAATCCGGGACAGGGGACGAAAAACTGTTTTTT	CASKSGTGDEKLFF
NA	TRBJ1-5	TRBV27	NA	TGTGCCAGCAGTTTATCCGGCGGGAGCAATCAGCCCCAGCATTTT	CASSLSGGSNQPQHF
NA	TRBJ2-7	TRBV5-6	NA	TGTGCCAGCAGCTTGGGAGGGGGCTACGAGCAGTACTTC	CASSLGGGYEQYF
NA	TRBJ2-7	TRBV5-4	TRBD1	TGTGCCAGCAGCTTGGAGGACAGGGGTCCCCACGAGCAGTACTTC	CASSLEDRGPHEQYF
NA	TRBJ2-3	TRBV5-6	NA	TGTGCCAGCAGCTTTAGGGCAGCGATGCCCACAGATACGCAGTATTTT	CASSFRAAMPTDTQYF
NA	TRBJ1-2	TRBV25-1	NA	TGTGCCAGCAGTGAACAGGGGCGCTATGGCTACACCTTC	CASSEQGRYGYTF
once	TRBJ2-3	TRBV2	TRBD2	TGTGCCAGCAGGCCTAGCGGGAGGCCCACAGATACGCAGTATTTT	CASRPSGRPTDTQYF
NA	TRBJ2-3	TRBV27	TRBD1	TGTGCCACCAGCCGGGACAGGGGCTCGATCCATACGCAGTATTTT	CATSRDRGSIHTQYF
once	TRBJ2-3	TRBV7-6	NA	TGTGCCAGCAGCTCGAATGGAGGCACCGATACGCAGTATTTT	CASSSNGGTDTQYF
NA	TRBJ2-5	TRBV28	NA	TGTGCCAGCAGTTTCCACCAAGAGACCCAGTACTTC	CASSFHQETQYF
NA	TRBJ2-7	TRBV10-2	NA	TGCGCCAGCAGTGACTTAGGCGAGCAGTACTTC	CASSDLGEQYF
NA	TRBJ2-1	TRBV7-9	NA	TGTGCCAGCAGCCCCCACCCTAGTATTCTTCGGGCCTACAATGAGCAGTTCTTC	CASSPHPSILRAYNEQFF
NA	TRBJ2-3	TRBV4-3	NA	TGCGCCAGCAGTTACAACGGGGATACGCAGTATTTT	CASSYNGDTQYF
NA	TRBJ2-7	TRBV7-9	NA	TGTGCCAGCAGCTTCCGGGCTGTTGAGACCTACGAGCAGTACTTC	CASSFRAVETYEQYF
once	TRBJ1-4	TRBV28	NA	TGTGCCAGCAGTTTACCAGAACAGGGAGTCAATGAAAAACTGTTTTTT	CASSLPEQGVNEKLFF
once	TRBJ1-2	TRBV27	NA	TGTGCCAGCAATCCCAGCGGGAAATTCGGCTATGGCTACACCTTC	CASNPSGKFGYGYTF
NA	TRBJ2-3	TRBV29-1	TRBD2	TGCAGCGTTGCGGGAGGGGTGTGGACAGATACGCAGTATTTT	CSVAGGVWTDTQYF
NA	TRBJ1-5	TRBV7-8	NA	TGTGCCAGCAGCTTATTGGTGGCGGGTTCCAATCAGCCCCAGCATTTT	CASSLLVAGSNQPQHF
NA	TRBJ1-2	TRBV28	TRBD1	TGTGCCAGCAGTTTATCGGGACAGTATGGCTACACCTTC	CASSLSGQYGYTF
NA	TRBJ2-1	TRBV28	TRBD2	TGTGCCAGCAGTTCTCTCAGCTTAGGGGATTTGTCGCGGGAGGCCTCCTACAATGAGCAGTTCTTC	CASSSLSLGDLSREASYNEQFF
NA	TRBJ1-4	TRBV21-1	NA	TGTGCCAGCAGCAACGGACAGGGGGCGAAGGCTAATGAAAAACTGTTTTTT	CASSNGQGAKANEKLFF
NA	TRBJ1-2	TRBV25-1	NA	TGTGCCAGCAGTGACAGGGCTCGGTTTGGCTACACCTTC	CASSDRARFGYTF
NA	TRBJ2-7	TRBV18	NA	TGTGCCAGCTCACCATTAGGCCACGAGCAGTACTTC	CASSPLGHEQYF
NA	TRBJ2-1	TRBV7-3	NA	TGTGCCAGCAGCTTATCGGGGTTACTCTACAATGAGCAGTTCTTC	CASSLSGLLYNEQFF
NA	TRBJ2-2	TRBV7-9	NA	TGTGCCAGCAGCTTCCCACAGGGGGGGCCCAACACCGGGGAGCTGTTTTTT	CASSFPQGGPNTGELFF
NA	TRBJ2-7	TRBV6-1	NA	TGTGCCAGCAGTGAAGGTGCCGGGCAGTTCTACGAGCAGTACTTC	CASSEGAGQFYEQYF
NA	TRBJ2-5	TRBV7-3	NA	TGTGCCTCCGGGTTCGGGGAACAAGAGACCCAGTACTTC	CASGFGEQETQYF
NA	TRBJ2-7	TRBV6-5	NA	TGTGCCAGCAGTTACAGTTCCGCGAGCTCTTACGAGCAGTACTTC	CASSYSSASSYEQYF